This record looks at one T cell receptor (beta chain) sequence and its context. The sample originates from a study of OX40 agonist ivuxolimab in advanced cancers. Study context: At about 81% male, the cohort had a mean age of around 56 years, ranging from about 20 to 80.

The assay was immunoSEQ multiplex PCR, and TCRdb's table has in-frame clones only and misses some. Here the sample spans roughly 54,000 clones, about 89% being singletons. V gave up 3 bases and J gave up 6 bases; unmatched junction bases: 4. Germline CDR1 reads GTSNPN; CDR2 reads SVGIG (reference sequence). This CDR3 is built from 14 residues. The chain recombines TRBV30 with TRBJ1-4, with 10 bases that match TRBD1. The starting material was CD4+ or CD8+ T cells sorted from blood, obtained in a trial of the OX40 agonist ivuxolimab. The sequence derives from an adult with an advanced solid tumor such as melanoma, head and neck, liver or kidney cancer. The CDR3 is CAWSDDRGHEKLFF. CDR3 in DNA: TGTGCCTGGAGCGACGACAGGGGGCATGAAAAACTGTTTTTT.